One and the same sample provided the 5 T cell receptor beta chains below, sequenced in a study of T cell changes during pregnancy in multiple sclerosis. Profiling relied on immunoSEQ multiplex PCR, and the TCRdb table lists in-frame clones only, not all of them. Of some 120,000 clones listed, 80% to 95% are singletons. The sample was peripheral blood, taken before pregnancy. The origin of the receptors is a female donor with multiple sclerosis, enrolled in a pregnancy study.

This chain links TRBV9 with TRBJ2-3; 7 positions agree with TRBD2. Germline V gene sequence: CDR1 SGDLS, CDR2 YYNGEE. J gave up 4 bases and V 4 bases, and 9 bases lay outside the gene matches. CDR3 length: 15 amino acids. Written as DNA, the CDR3 is TGTGCCAGCAGCACCCACCCTGCGGGGGCAGATACGCAGTATTTT. Translating it yields CASSTHPAGADTQYF.

This clone has just one count. The chain employs TRBV5-5 and TRBJ2-3, with TRBD2 matching over 13 bases. The V and J ends lost 3 bases and 7 bases, in that order; junction bases with no gene match: 11. Germline-derived CDR1 and CDR2 are SGHKS and YYEKEE (reference sequence). There are 17 residues in the CDR3. CDR3 nucleotides: TGTGCCAGCAGCTGGGAACCACTAGCGGGGGGGGCCAATACGCAGTATTTT. It yields the protein CASSWEPLAGGANTQYF.

This rearrangement joins TRBV6-6 to TRBJ2-1; 8 bases agree with TRBD1. Trimming took 2 bases from V and 7 from J; bases not matched to a gene: 4. From germline, CDR1 is MNHNY and CDR2 SVGAGI (reference sequence). The CDR3 spans 14 residues. Here the CDR3 reads CASSYRGQANEQFF. The CDR3 DNA sequence: TGTGCCAGCAGTTACAGGGGACAGGCGAATGAGCAGTTCTTC.

The rearrangement uses TRBV14 and TRBJ2-7; 8 bases are a match to TRBD1. Germline V gives CDR1 SGHDN, CDR2 FVKESK. The CDR3 is 15 residues long. V was pared by 3 bases and J by 3 bases, with 7 bases of the junction left unmatched. CDR3 sequence reads: CASSQAGQGYYEQYF. The CDR3 nucleotides are TGTGCCAGCAGCCAGGCAGGACAGGGCTACTACGAGCAGTACTTC.

This chain uses TRBV5-1 with TRBJ1-1, with D possibly TRBD1 on 6 matching bases. The CDR3 spans 14 residues. From germline, CDR1 is SGHRS and CDR2 YFSETQ. The V end lost 0 bases, the J end lost 1 base, and 7 bases lay between the germline ends. The CDR3 sequence: CASSLARGNTEAFF. The CDR3 DNA is TGCGCCAGCAGCTTGGCCAGGGGGAACACTGAAGCTTTCTTT. The whole variable domain, remainder taken from reference TRBV5-1 and TRBJ1-1, is KAGVTQTPRYLIKTRGQQVTLSCSPISGHRSVSWYQQTPGQGLQFLFEYFSETQRNKGNFPGRFSGRQFSNSRSEMNVSTLELGDSALYLCASSLARGNTEAFFGQGTRLTVV.